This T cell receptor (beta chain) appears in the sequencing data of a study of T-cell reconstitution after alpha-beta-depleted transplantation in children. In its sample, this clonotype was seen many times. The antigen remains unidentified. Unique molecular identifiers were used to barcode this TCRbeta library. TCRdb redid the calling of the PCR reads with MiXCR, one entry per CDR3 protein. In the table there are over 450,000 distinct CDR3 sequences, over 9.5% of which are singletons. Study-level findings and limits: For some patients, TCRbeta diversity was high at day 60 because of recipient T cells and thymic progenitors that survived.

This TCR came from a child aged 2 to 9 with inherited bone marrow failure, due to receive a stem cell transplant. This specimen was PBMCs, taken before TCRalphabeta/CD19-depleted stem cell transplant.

CDR3 in amino acids: CSARREASYEQYF. The CDR3 nucleotides are TGCAGTGCTAGACGAGAGGCCTCCTACGAGCAGTACTTC. The chain is built from TRBV20-1 and TRBJ2-7; unclear D gene. Trimming took off 2 bases at V and 0 bases at J, with 8 bases between the two ends. CDR1 DFQATT and CDR2 SNEGSKA come from the germline V gene (reference sequence). This CDR3 is built from 13 residues.